The clone carrying this TCR beta chain has a count of ten or more. The study included ophthalmopathy patients with Clinical Activity Score at least 3, NOSPECS grade at least 4 and duration under 3 months. The data belong to a study of T cells in Graves' hyperthyroidism and ophthalmopathy. At the level of the study: Prior to any treatment, at the point of initial diagnosis, peripheral blood was collected.

TCR beta CDR3 regions were amplified from RNA. The TCR CDR3 was amplified in a first-round RT-PCR using the HTBI primer set. MiXCR, run by TCRdb on the multiplex PCR reads, gives a single entry per CDR3 protein. The table has hundreds of thousands of distinct CDR3 sequences, 11% to 15% seen once. Trimming at V came to 2 bases and at J to 2 bases, leaving 5 bases not matched to a gene. Per the germline V gene, CDR1 is MNHEY and CDR2 is SMNVEV (reference sequence). This CDR3 spans 16 amino acids. The clonotype comes from a man aged 50 or older with Graves' ophthalmopathy. The V gene is TRBV27, the J gene TRBJ2-3, with 9 nucleotides matching TRBD2. The sequencing input was blood. The CDR3 region is CASSLTAGGSTDTQYF. For the CDR3, the DNA is TGTGCCAGCAGTTTAACAGCGGGAGGATCCACAGATACGCAGTATTTT.